In this sample, the clone carrying this T cell receptor beta chain turned up once. The target antigen is unknown. This record belongs to a study of immune cell composition in non-small cell lung cancer. At the level of the study: Lung adenocarcinoma or squamous carcinoma made up most tumours. General study findings and limits: Smoking pack-years did not significantly correlate with tumour TCR-beta clonality.

The normal lung sample lay at least 3 cm, and maximally far, from the tumour. The V gene's germline CDR1 is MNHNY and CDR2 SVGAGI (reference sequence). Trimming removed 7 bases at V and 5 bases at J, with 15 bases between. The CDR3 runs to 15 residues. Clones were read by immunoSEQ multiplex PCR, and TCRdb kept only the in-frame ones, dropping some. The sample gives roughly 2,100 clones, around 75% of which show up once; about an eighth is in the top ten. The sequencing input was non-adjacent lung tissue. This clonotype was sampled from a human donor with non-small cell lung cancer. The chain is built from TRBV6-6 and TRBJ1-6; weak D call: TRBD1 (6 bases). The CDR3 bases are TGTGCCAGCAACCGCAGACAGGCCAATAATTCACCCCTCCACTTT. Amino acid sequence: CASNRRQANNSPLHF.